The 27 T cell receptor beta chains in this list originate from one sample, sequenced in a study of shared clonotypes between healthy human individuals. Data came from immunoSEQ multiplex PCR; TCRdb stores just in-frame clones and leaves some out. The sample has over 850,000 clones; 78% are singletons. The sequencing input was memory CD4+ T cells from PBMCs. Indicated subset: CD45RA-negative fraction. Receptor source: a man in his late teens or twenties in good health. Some clones in this sample may be carry-over from other donors' samples.

V usage is TRBV4-3 and J usage is TRBJ2-1; possible D gene TRBD2, 5 bases. This CDR3 has 17 amino acids. Germline CDR1 LGHNA, CDR2 YSLEER. V lost 0 bases to trimming and J lost 1 base, with 13 bases between them. The CDR3 region has the DNA TGCGCCAGCAGCCAAGATCCGATAGCGCCGTCCTACAATGAGCAGTTCTTC. Translated, it gives CASSQDPIAPSYNEQFF.

V gene TRBV5-4 combines with J gene TRBJ2-7, with 12 bases matching TRBD2. Germline-derived CDR1 and CDR2 are SGHNT and YYREEE (reference sequence). After removal of 3 bases from V and 1 base from J, the junction contained 11 bases not matched to a gene. The CDR3 has 18 amino acids. CDR3 region: CASSSHTFLAGGSYEQYF. The CDR3 coding sequence is TGTGCCAGCAGCTCGCATACCTTCCTAGCGGGAGGGTCCTACGAGCAGTACTTC. Complete variable domain (other parts from reference TRBV5-4 and TRBJ2-7): ETGVTQSPTHLIKTRGQQVTLRCSSQSGHNTVSWYQQALGQGPQFIFQYYREEENGRGNFPPRFSGLQFPNYSSELNVNALELDDSALYLCASSSHTFLAGGSYEQYFGPGTRLTVT.

V and J are TRBV27 and TRBJ2-7; tentatively, D is TRBD2 (6 bases). This CDR3 is 15 amino acids long. Deletions cut 0 bases from V and 3 bases from J, with 12 bases between. Germline V gene lookup returns CDR1 MNHEY and CDR2 SMNVEV (reference sequence). CDR3 sequence (DNA): TGTGCCAGCAGTTTATCGGCGGGGCCCTACTACGAGCAGTACTTC. Its translation is CASSLSAGPYYEQYF.

The chain carries TRBV28 and TRBJ2-6; possibly TRBD1 for D (5 bases). Germline CDR1 reads MDHEN; CDR2 reads SYDVKM. V was clipped by 2 bases and J by 4 bases, with 9 bases between them. There are 15 residues in the CDR3. For the CDR3, the DNA is TGTGCCAGCAGTTTACAGGGCCGGGGGGCCAACGTCCTGACTTTC. Translated, it gives CASSLQGRGANVLTF.

This chain joins TRBV29-1 and TRBJ2-7; 12 bases agree with TRBD2. CDR1 SQVTM and CDR2 ANQGSEA come from the germline V gene. The CDR3 spans 14 residues. The ends lost 4 bases at V and 5 bases at J; junction bases unmatched: 6. CDR3 region: CSVVASGRANEQYF. The CDR3 DNA is TGCAGCGTTGTGGCTAGCGGGAGGGCCAACGAGCAGTACTTC.

The rearrangement uses TRBV6-5 and TRBJ2-3; 9 nucleotides align to TRBD1. CDR1 and CDR2 from the germline V gene are MNHEY and SVGAGI. The CDR3 extends over 15 amino acids. Losses at the gene ends were 5 bases for V and 2 bases for J; bases not matched to a gene: 5. CDR3 nucleotide sequence: TGTGCCAGCAGTACGGGACAGGGAGACACAGATACGCAGTATTTT. This codes for CASSTGQGDTDTQYF.

The chain recombines TRBV19 with TRBJ1-2; 10 nucleotides line up with TRBD1. From germline, CDR1 is LNHDA and CDR2 SQIVND (reference sequence). The CDR3 runs to 15 residues. The ends lost 1 base at V and 2 bases at J; junction bases unmatched: 1. The DNA for the CDR3 is TGTGCCAGTAGTATAGTGACAGGGGGCAACTATGGCTACACCTTC. Residues: CASSIVTGGNYGYTF.

V and J are TRBV30 and TRBJ2-7, with 7 bases fitting TRBD2. CDR1 GTSNPN and CDR2 SVGIG come from the germline V gene (reference sequence). The CDR3 is 11 amino acids. Trimming at V came to 1 base and at J to 9 bases, leaving 3 bases not matched to a gene. The DNA of the CDR3 is TGTGCCTGGAGTGGGGGGACTACGCAGTACTTC. This sequence encodes CAWSGGTTQYF.

This sequence joins TRBV6-5 and TRBJ1-4, with 10 bases aligning to TRBD1. Trimming at V came to 6 bases and at J to 6 bases, leaving 7 bases not matched to a gene. This CDR3 is 15 amino acids long. Looked up from germline, CDR1 is MNHEY and CDR2 is SVGAGI. The CDR3 DNA follows: TGTGCCAGCAGCCCGGGACAGGGGTATTATGAAAAACTGTTTTTT. Its translation: CASSPGQGYYEKLFF.

The J gene is TRBJ2-3, the V gene TRBV9, with TRBD1 matching over 8 bases. Per germline, CDR1 SGDLS and CDR2 YYNGEE. This CDR3 is 15 amino acids long. Trimming removed 4 bases from V and 4 bases from J; junction bases left unmatched: 8. CDR3: CASSPRHRGADTQYF. In nucleotides, the CDR3 is TGTGCCAGCAGCCCTAGGCACAGGGGGGCAGATACGCAGTATTTT.

In its sample, this clone was seen many times. As DNA, the CDR3 is TGCGCCAGCGGCCGGGACAGGGAGGGTGAAGCTTTCTTT. This translates into CASGRDREGEAFF. The chain uses TRBV4-1 and TRBJ1-1; 9 nucleotides agree with TRBD1. The CDR3 runs to 13 residues. The germline V gene has CDR1 MGHRA and CDR2 YSYEKL. Trimming took 8 bases from V and 7 from J; bases not matched to a gene: 8.

The chain combines TRBV18 with TRBJ1-4; D is undetermined. Germline V gives CDR1 KGHSH, CDR2 LQKENI. This CDR3 has 12 amino acids. The V end was cut by 3 bases, the J end by 10 bases, with 9 bases between. The CDR3 loop reads CASSPLAGKLFF. In nucleotides, the CDR3 is TGTGCCAGCTCACCGTTAGCGGGAAAACTGTTTTTT.

Here the CDR3 reads CSGWKTSYNEQFF. The CDR3 DNA is TGCAGCGGATGGAAAACCTCCTACAATGAGCAGTTCTTC. The chain is built from TRBV29-1 and TRBJ2-1, with D uncertain. The CDR3 runs to 13 residues. Germline-derived CDR1 and CDR2 are SQVTM and ANQGSEA. V shed 7 bases and J shed 0 bases, with 10 bases lying between them.

J is TRBJ2-7 and V is TRBV28; the D gene is possibly TRBD2 (6 bases). Trimming left V 7 bases short and J 4 bases short, with 20 bases between. Per the germline V gene, CDR1 is MDHEN and CDR2 is SYDVKM. The CDR3 totals 15 residues. The CDR3 protein is CASTTASALKYEQYF. In DNA, the CDR3 is TGTGCCAGCACTACGGCTAGCGCCCTAAAATACGAGCAGTACTTC.

As to this clone: The DNA is left out, because the CDR3 cannot be placed on it with certainty; the CDR3 is given as TCRdb lists it. V is TRBV11-2 and J is TRBJ2-1; TRBD1, the table's D call, was not compared with the DNA. From germline, CDR1 is SGHAT and CDR2 FQNNGV. The CDR3 length is 16 residues, termini included. The CDR3 reads CASSLVFWQGAHGQFF.

This chain links TRBV6-5 with TRBJ2-2; TRBD1 matches 7 bases. Germline CDR1 and CDR2: MNHEY and SVGAGI. This CDR3 is built from 15 residues. The trim removed 4 bases at V and 0 bases at J, leaving 2 bases unmatched. The DNA for the CDR3 is TGTGCCAGCAGTTCCGGGACAGCGAACACCGGGGAGCTGTTTTTT. Protein sequence: CASSSGTANTGELFF.

This rearrangement joins TRBV29-1 to TRBJ2-2; 9 bases agree with TRBD1. Germline V gene sequence: CDR1 SQVTM, CDR2 ANQGSEA. This CDR3 is 13 amino acids long. J was trimmed by 6 bases and V by 7 bases; bases with no gene match: 6. CDR3 nucleotides: TGCAGCGGGGGACAGGGCCGGTCCGGGGAGCTGTTTTTT. Protein sequence: CSGGQGRSGELFF.

This clone was picked up one time. The chain uses TRBV28 and TRBJ2-2; 8 nucleotides align to TRBD2. The CDR3 loop spans 17 amino acids. Germline assignment: CDR1 MDHEN and CDR2 SYDVKM. V lost 7 bases and J lost 5; bases outside the gene matches: 15. The CDR3 sequence is CASTTALAGGLTGELFF. The DNA for the CDR3 is TGTGCCAGCACCACCGCCCTGGCGGGAGGATTAACCGGGGAGCTGTTTTTT.

The chain recombines TRBV19 with TRBJ2-1; the D gene is possibly TRBD1 (6 bases). The CDR3 is 13 residues long. CDR1 and CDR2 (germline): LNHDA, SQIVND (reference sequence). V dropped 3 bases and J dropped 4 bases, with 7 bases sitting between them. The CDR3 region has the DNA TGTGCCAGTAGTATGGGACAATACAATGAGCAGTTCTTC. Its protein product is CASSMGQYNEQFF.

A word on this clone: The sample holds other DNA sequences that translate to the same CDR3. The gene calls are TRBV4-3 and TRBJ2-2; D gene uncertain. The germline gives CDR1 LGHNA, CDR2 YSLEER. Trimming took off 0 bases at V and 4 bases at J, with 6 bases between the two ends. The CDR3 runs 14 residues. The CDR3 nucleotides read TGCGCCAGCAGCCAAGATTCTTTCACCGGGGAGCTGTTTTTT. It translates to CASSQDSFTGELFF.

The chain couples TRBV7-6 to TRBJ2-3, with TRBD1 matching 8 bases. Losses at the gene ends were 4 bases for V and 4 bases for J; bases not matched to a gene: 13. Germline V CDR1 and CDR2: SGHVS, FNYEAQ. The CDR3 is made up of 17 amino acids. Here the CDR3 reads CASSSTFLGQGPDTQYF. In DNA, the CDR3 is TGTGCCAGCAGCTCCACTTTTTTAGGACAGGGACCAGATACGCAGTATTTT.

The V gene is TRBV6-1, the J gene TRBJ2-4; D uncertain. Germline loops: CDR1 MNHNS, CDR2 SASEGT. The germline V and J ends were trimmed by 5 bases and 0 bases, with 11 bases remaining between them. This CDR3 has 15 amino acids. The CDR3 loop reads CASSPANLAKNIQYF. For the CDR3, the DNA is TGTGCCAGCAGTCCAGCAAACCTAGCCAAAAACATTCAGTACTTC.

The gene calls are TRBV11-3 and TRBJ2-7; no firm D call. The ends were cut back, 6 bases at V and 3 bases at J, with 12 bases in the middle. From germline, CDR1 is SGHNT and CDR2 YENEEA. This CDR3 is built from 13 residues. The CDR3 reads CASRDSFLYEQYF. The CDR3 DNA reads as TGTGCCAGCAGAGACTCATTTCTCTACGAGCAGTACTTC.

The V call is TRBV2, the J call TRBJ1-1, with D perhaps TRBD1 (5 bases). The CDR3 contains 17 residues. Germline V gives CDR1 SNHLY, CDR2 FYNNEI. V was shortened by 5 bases and J by 5 bases, with 24 bases between the two germline ends. CDR3 in amino acids: CASSSGRYDRLATEAFF. The CDR3 DNA is TGTGCCAGCAGTTCCGGGCGATACGACAGACTGGCTACTGAAGCTTTCTTT.

This clone was seen once. The chain is built from TRBV30 and TRBJ2-5, with D possibly matching TRBD2 (5 bases). The CDR3 length is 12 residues. Trimming removed 4 bases from V and 5 bases from J, with 11 bases in between. The germline CDR1 and CDR2 sequences are GTSNPN and SVGIG (reference sequence). The CDR3 nucleotides read TGTGCCTGGACGAGTAGCGCGGAGACCCAGTACTTC. As protein: CAWTSSAETQYF.

This chain joins TRBV5-1 and TRBJ2-5, with D perhaps TRBD1 or TRBD2 (5 bases each). Trimming took off 0 bases at V and 9 bases at J, with 18 bases between the two ends. The germline gives CDR1 SGHRS, CDR2 YFSETQ. The CDR3 runs 15 residues. This CDR3 is CASSLARAGSEAQYF. The CDR3 DNA reads as TGCGCCAGCAGCTTGGCCCGGGCAGGGTCGGAGGCCCAGTACTTC.

This clone was detected a few times. The gene calls are TRBV5-1 and TRBJ1-1, with 7 bases aligning to TRBD1. The germline CDR1 and CDR2 sequences are SGHRS and YFSETQ. The CDR3 runs to 15 residues. V lost 0 bases, J lost 5 bases, and 7 bases stayed unmatched. The CDR3 loop is CASSLGTGFGTEAFF. As DNA, the CDR3 is TGCGCCAGCAGCTTGGGGACAGGTTTCGGTACTGAAGCTTTCTTT.